Shown below are 17 T cell receptor beta chains from a single sample sequenced in a study of blood T cell repertoires in COVID-19. Profiled with immunoSEQ multiplex PCR; TCRdb holds only in-frame clones, not every one. The sample lists fewer than 65,000 clones, roughly 74% occurring once. What was sequenced was peripheral blood. Every receptor here comes from a human donor in a cohort sampled during active COVID-19.

This chain connects TRBV11-2 to TRBJ2-1; TRBD1 agrees at 11 bases. This CDR3 spans 16 amino acids. Germline V CDR1 and CDR2: SGHAT, FQNNGV. The J segment lost 5 bases and the V segment lost 6 bases, leaving 9 bases of the junction unmatched. The CDR3 bases are TGTGCCAGCAGGAATCCCGGGACAGGGGGGCACAATGAGCAGTTCTTC. It yields the protein CASRNPGTGGHNEQFF.

The V call is TRBV4-1, the J call TRBJ2-4, with 9 bases matching TRBD2. V trimming: 4 bases; J trimming: 0 bases; junction bases outside the gene matches: 10. The CDR3 extends over 18 amino acids. From germline, CDR1 is MGHRA and CDR2 YSYEKL. CDR3 protein: CASSRMAGGGIAKNIQYF. The CDR3 nucleotides read TGCGCCAGCAGCCGAATGGCGGGAGGGGGCATAGCCAAAAACATTCAGTACTTC.

The gene calls are TRBV11-3 and TRBJ2-7; 8 bases are shared with TRBD1. V dropped 4 bases and J dropped 5; count of bases not matched to a gene: 4. CDR1 is SGHNT, CDR2 YENEEA, per germline. This CDR3 contains 13 residues. In DNA form, the CDR3 reads TGTGCCAGCAGCTGGGGGACAGGTCACGAGCAGTACTTC. Protein sequence: CASSWGTGHEQYF.

The rearrangement uses TRBV11-2 and TRBJ1-2; D remains unclear. The germline V gene encodes CDR1 SGHAT and CDR2 FQNNGV. V was clipped by 4 bases and J by 4 bases, with 10 bases between them. The CDR3 is 13 residues long. The chain's CDR3 is CASSSSAGYGYTF. The CDR3 coding sequence is TGTGCCAGCAGCTCCTCGGCAGGCTATGGCTACACCTTC.

For the CDR3, the DNA is TGTGCCAGCAGGGGGGGACTAGCGGAAACCGGGGAGCTGTTTTTT. This encodes CASRGGLAETGELFF. The chain couples TRBV5-4 to TRBJ2-2; 11 bases fit TRBD2. Germline V gene data show CDR1 as SGHNT and CDR2 as YYREEE (reference sequence). The V gene end was trimmed by 5 bases and the J gene end by 5 bases; junction bases not matched to a gene: 5. This CDR3 has 15 amino acids.

This rearrangement joins TRBV9 to TRBJ2-7; 10 nucleotides line up with TRBD2. The germline CDR1 and CDR2 sequences are SGDLS and YYNGEE. The CDR3 spans 15 residues. Losses at the gene ends were 4 bases for V and 1 base for J; bases not matched to a gene: 5. CDR3 sequence: CASSPRTSGSYEQYF. CDR3 nucleotide sequence: TGTGCCAGCAGCCCGCGGACTAGCGGATCCTACGAGCAGTACTTC.

This chain uses TRBV6-2 or TRBV6-3 with TRBJ1-2; D might be TRBD1 (5 bases). Trimming took 1 base from V and 4 from J, leaving 13 bases between them. The length of the CDR3 is 15 residues. The germline CDR1 and CDR2 sequences are MNHEY and SVGEGT. This CDR3 reads CASSYFPGFIYGYTF. In DNA form, the CDR3 reads TGTGCCAGCAGTTACTTCCCAGGGTTCATCTATGGCTACACCTTC.

This clone was seen only once. This sequence joins TRBV5-4 and TRBJ2-2; 7 bases map to TRBD1. The CDR3 is 15 residues long. Per germline, CDR1 SGHNT and CDR2 YYREEE (reference sequence). V gave up 4 bases and J gave up 8 bases; unmatched junction bases: 11. The CDR3 nucleotides read TGTGCCAGCAGCCTCCGCTCGGACAGGATTGGGGAGCTGTTTTTT. Protein: CASSLRSDRIGELFF. The full variable domain, in which reference TRBV5-4 and TRBJ2-2 provide the parts outside the CDR3, is ETGVTQSPTHLIKTRGQQVTLRCSSQSGHNTVSWYQQALGQGPQFIFQYYREEENGRGNFPPRFSGLQFPNYSSELNVNALELDDSALYLCASSLRSDRIGELFFGEGSRLTVL.

The J gene is TRBJ2-6, the V gene TRBV7-8; the D is unclear. V gave up 4 bases and J gave up 4 bases, with 11 bases separating them. The CDR3 is 15 residues long. Germline assignment: CDR1 SGHVS and CDR2 FQNEAQ. CDR3 sequence: CASSSQEKGANVLTF. CDR3 coding DNA: TGTGCCAGCAGCTCCCAGGAAAAGGGGGCCAACGTCCTGACTTTC. Complete variable domain (other parts from reference TRBV7-8 and TRBJ2-6): GAGVSQSPRYKVAKRGQDVALRCDPISGHVSLFWYQQALGQGPEFLTYFQNEAQLDKSGLPSDRFFAERPEGSVSTLKIQRTQQEDSAVYLCASSSQEKGANVLTFGAGSRLTVL.

This chain connects TRBV28 to TRBJ2-7, with TRBD2 as a possible D gene (6 bases). The CDR3 spans 15 residues. CDR1 is MDHEN, CDR2 SYDVKM, per germline. V was trimmed by 6 bases and J by 0 bases, leaving 15 bases between them. CDR3 DNA: TGTGCCAGCAGAGAAGCCGGGACTGTCTCCTACGAGCAGTACTTC. It specifies CASREAGTVSYEQYF.

The chain recombines TRBV19 with TRBJ2-1; 8 bases match TRBD2. The germline V gene has CDR1 LNHDA and CDR2 SQIVND (reference sequence). This CDR3 region has 15 residues. The V and J ends lost 8 bases and 2 bases, in that order; junction bases with no gene match: 8. The CDR3 coding sequence is TGTGCCAGTGCCTCGGGGCGGGGGGCCTACAATGAGCAGTTCTTC. It is translated as CASASGRGAYNEQFF.

This clone was seen more than once but under ten times. This rearrangement joins TRBV7-2 to TRBJ2-7; perhaps TRBD2 as D (5 bases). This CDR3 region has 14 residues. The V and J ends lost 5 bases and 1 base respectively, with 12 bases between them. Germline V gene lookup returns CDR1 SGHTA and CDR2 FQGNSA. In DNA, the CDR3 is TGTGCCAGCAGCCATGGACGGGGTTCCTACGAGCAGTACTTC. It is translated as CASSHGRGSYEQYF.

The J gene is TRBJ2-5, the V gene TRBV28; 7 bases line up with TRBD2. CDR1 and CDR2 from the germline V gene are MDHEN and SYDVKM. The CDR3 is made up of 16 amino acids. The V segment lost 3 bases and the J segment 2 bases; nucleotides outside the gene matches: 9. The CDR3 sequence is CASSLRLAEAQETQYF. The CDR3 DNA sequence: TGTGCCAGCAGTTTGAGGCTAGCGGAGGCTCAAGAGACCCAGTACTTC.

The V call is TRBV9, the J call TRBJ1-5; D is possibly TRBD1 (6 bases). V lost 2 bases and J 6 bases, leaving 12 bases between the germline ends. Per germline, CDR1 SGDLS and CDR2 YYNGEE. CDR3 length equals 14 residues. DNA of the CDR3: TGTGCCAGCAGCGTGGACAGTACGGTTCAGCCCCAGCATTTT. Translating it yields CASSVDSTVQPQHF. Full variable domain (rest looked up from reference TRBV9 and TRBJ1-5): DSGVTQTPKHLITATGQRVTLRCSPRSGDLSVYWYQQSLDQGLQFLIQYYNGEERAKGNILERFSAQQFPDLHSELNLSSLELGDSALYFCASSVDSTVQPQHFGDGTRLSIL.

This rearrangement joins TRBV18 to TRBJ2-3; tentative D call: TRBD1 (5 bases). The CDR3 runs 16 residues. The germline V and J ends were trimmed by 3 bases and 2 bases, with 15 bases remaining between them. The germline V gene encodes CDR1 KGHSH and CDR2 LQKENI. CDR3 protein: CASSPRRERVTDTQYF. The DNA of the CDR3 is TGTGCCAGCTCACCTCGCAGGGAAAGAGTCACAGATACGCAGTATTTT.

J is TRBJ1-4 and V is TRBV14; D is uncertain. This CDR3 contains 13 residues. Germline CDR1 is SGHDN and CDR2 is FVKESK. Trimming took 1 base from V and 7 from J, leaving 7 bases between them. This CDR3 is CASSQGALEKLFF. CDR3 DNA sequence: TGTGCCAGCAGCCAAGGGGCACTTGAAAAACTGTTTTTT. Filled out from reference TRBV14 and TRBJ1-4, the complete variable domain reads EAGVTQFPSHSVIEKGQTVTLRCDPISGHDNLYWYRRVMGKEIKFLLHFVKESKQDESGMPNNRFLAERTGGTYSTLKVQPAELEDSGVYFCASSQGALEKLFFGSGTQLSVL.

This clone was counted only a few times. This chain joins TRBV6-1 and TRBJ1-2; 10 bases map to TRBD1. The CDR3 has 14 residues. V dropped 0 bases and J dropped 7; count of bases not matched to a gene: 2. Germline V lookup: CDR1 MNHNS, CDR2 SASEGT. The DNA of the CDR3 is TGTGCCAGCAGTGAAGCGGGGACAGGGGTTGGCTACACCTTC. Encoded protein: CASSEAGTGVGYTF.